What follows are 8 T cell receptor beta chains derived from one specimen sequenced in a study of response to subunit inactivated influenza vaccine. One entry per CDR3 protein, called by TCRdb with MiXCR from the RT-PCR reads. The data contain about 780,000 distinct CDR3 sequences, roughly 18% of them singletons. The source material was PBMCs from blood, sampled 5 to 6 days after vaccination. These receptors were collected from a man aged 50 to 59 who received an inactivated influenza vaccine.

This clonotype was picked up a small number of times. The rearrangement joins TRBV5-1 to TRBJ2-7, with 10 bases fitting TRBD1. Trimming cost V 5 bases and J 5 bases; bases outside gene matches: 10. The CDR3 contains 15 residues. In germline, CDR1 is SGHRS, CDR2 YFSETQ. The CDR3 here is CASRRQGAGSDEQYF. The CDR3 DNA reads as TGCGCCAGCAGGCGACAGGGGGCTGGTTCTGACGAGCAGTACTTC.

This clonotype was seen many times. The rearrangement joins TRBV7-2 to TRBJ2-5; 7 bases are shared with TRBD1. Trimming at V came to 3 bases and at J to 4 bases, leaving 2 bases not matched to a gene. Germline V CDR1 and CDR2: SGHTA, FQGNSA. The CDR3 sequence is 13 residues long. The CDR3 bases are TGTGCCAGCAGCTTTTACAGGGGAGAGACCCAGTACTTC. It specifies CASSFYRGETQYF.

A few counts support this clonotype. This chain uses TRBV12-3 or TRBV12-4 with TRBJ1-5; 9 nucleotides match TRBD1. The CDR3 is 14 amino acids. The ends lost 6 bases at V and 8 bases at J; junction bases unmatched: 8. The CDR3 DNA follows: TGTGCCAGCAGGGAGGGACAGGGAACGAAGCCCCAGCATTTT. It specifies CASREGQGTKPQHF.

This clonotype was counted at least ten times. The chain recombines TRBV5-1 with TRBJ2-1; tentatively, D is TRBD2 (6 bases). Looked up from germline, CDR1 is SGHRS and CDR2 is YFSETQ. V lost 4 bases and J 6 bases, leaving 20 bases between the germline ends. The CDR3 contains 16 residues. The CDR3 region is CASSLTLGTRGNEQFF. The CDR3 DNA is TGCGCCAGCAGCCTCACCCTTGGGACTCGCGGCAATGAGCAGTTCTTC.

The J gene is TRBJ1-4, the V gene TRBV7-9, with TRBD1 matching 8 bases. This CDR3 has 16 amino acids. Germline V lookup: CDR1 SEHNR, CDR2 FQNEAQ (reference sequence). With V trimmed by 4 bases and J by 8 bases, 12 bases remained unmatched. In DNA form, the CDR3 reads TGTGCCAGCAGCTCGTGGACAGGGCGGGGGATGGAAAAACTGTTTTTT. Amino acid sequence: CASSSWTGRGMEKLFF.

This clonotype was counted only a few times. The gene calls are TRBV20-1 and TRBJ2-5; D remains unclear. Trimming pared 0 bases from V and 8 bases from J, leaving 10 bases between. CDR1 is DFQATT and CDR2 is SNEGSKA in the germline V gene (reference sequence). The CDR3 runs 12 residues. CDR3 in amino acids: CSARDGANTQYF. In DNA, the CDR3 is TGCAGTGCTAGAGATGGTGCGAACACCCAGTACTTC.

The V and J genes are TRBV9 and TRBJ2-5, with D tentatively TRBD2 (5 bases). In germline, CDR1 is SGDLS, CDR2 YYNGEE. The CDR3 runs 13 residues. With 3 bases removed from V and 4 bases from J, the gap between germline ends came to 10 bases. The CDR3 DNA reads TGTGCCAGCAGCGCCGGACTTATAGAGACCCAGTACTTC. It encodes CASSAGLIETQYF.

The sample holds a few counts of this clonotype. CDR3 region: CASKLAGSYNEQFF. The CDR3 region has the DNA TGTGCCAGCAAACTAGCGGGGTCATACAATGAGCAGTTCTTC. The chain employs TRBV2 and TRBJ2-1; 10 bases fit TRBD2. CDR1 is SNHLY, CDR2 FYNNEI, per germline. Unmatched junction bases numbered 4, after V lost 7 bases and J lost 4 bases. This CDR3 is 14 amino acids long.